This T cell receptor (beta chain) was recovered during a study of blood T cell repertoires in COVID-19. Study-level background: Acute and convalescent COVID-19 samples came from the United States, Italy and Spain.

Trimming took off 7 bases at V and 0 bases at J, with 9 bases between the two ends. The CDR3 is 15 residues long. Germline V gene sequence: CDR1 KGHDR, CDR2 SFDVKD. Authors' data handling: For nucleated cells, counts were estimated from reference gene primer amplification. Some clones are missing from TCRdb's copy, which holds only in-frame ones; the method was immunoSEQ multiplex PCR. That table is the source of V, J and clone size, and D and trimming were worked out from the DNA. The data contain roughly 200,000 clones, less than 90% of them seen just once; the ten biggest clones take up roughly a tenth.

The chain links TRBV24-1 to TRBJ2-6; D is possibly TRBD1 (6 bases). The receptor comes from a woman older than 75 with COVID-19, enrolled during active disease. Input material: peripheral blood. CDR3 loop: CATSADSSGANVLTF. DNA of the CDR3: TGTGCCACCAGCGCGGACAGCTCTGGGGCCAACGTCCTGACTTTC.